What follows describes a single TCR beta chain. What it recognizes is unknown. This CDR3 is built from 12 residues. The sample originates from a study of CXCR3-negative and CXCR3-positive naive CD8 T cells. Study conclusions and caveats: CD5 surface expression was similar among naive subsets, and TCR strength was estimated by inference from TRB CDR3 properties. Greater hydrophobicity was found in TRB CDR3s of CXCR3-positive naive cells than of CXCR3-negative naive cells. Naive subsets were similarly diverse, while memory CD8+ repertoires were much less diverse. Naive CXCR3-negative cells resembled naive CXCR3-positive cells in TRBV-TRBJ usage; memory cells differed.

UMI-labeled 5' RACE yielded the TRB cDNA libraries. TCRdb re-analyzed the 5' RACE reads; it lists each CDR3 protein once, without DNA. The sample table includes about 7,000 distinct CDR3 sequences. The TCR originated in a human donor in good health. Some clones in this sample may be carry-over from other donors' samples. This chain joins TRBV12-3 or TRBV12-4 and TRBJ2-5. Sequencing used naive CXCR3+ CD8+ T cells from blood. The subset here: CD45RO-CCR7+CD27+CD95- naive CD8+ T cells expressing CXCR3 (TNR3+). CDR3 in amino acids: CASSNNEETQYF.